The clone carrying this T cell receptor (beta chain) has a handful of counts. The data were obtained in a study of T cells in Graves' hyperthyroidism and ophthalmopathy. Study in general: Peripheral blood was obtained at initial diagnosis, preceding any treatment.

From RNA transcripts, TCR beta CDR3 regions were amplified. Carried out on the TCR CDR3, a first-round RT-PCR used the HTBI primer set. TCRdb re-called the multiplex PCR reads with MiXCR, one entry per CDR3 protein. The sample has a few hundred thousand distinct CDR3 sequences; approximately 15% are singletons. Hyperthyroidism had been newly diagnosed in patients aged 18 to 65, and its duration was under 2 months. In making diagnoses, clinical symptoms, serum thyroxine and TRAb, thyroid ultrasound and orbital computed tomography were all used. Looked up from germline, CDR1 is SGHTA and CDR2 is FQGNSA. V lost 5 bases to trimming and J lost 4 bases; unmatched junction nucleotides: 11. The CDR3 sequence is 16 residues long.

The source of this sequence is a woman in her twenties or thirties with Graves' hyperthyroidism. The chain has TRBV7-2 and TRBJ2-1; 7 bases match TRBD1. Sample: blood. The CDR3 loop reads CASSLSPGQNYNEQFF. The DNA of the CDR3 is TGTGCCAGCAGCCTCTCCCCGGGACAGAATTACAATGAGCAGTTCTTC.